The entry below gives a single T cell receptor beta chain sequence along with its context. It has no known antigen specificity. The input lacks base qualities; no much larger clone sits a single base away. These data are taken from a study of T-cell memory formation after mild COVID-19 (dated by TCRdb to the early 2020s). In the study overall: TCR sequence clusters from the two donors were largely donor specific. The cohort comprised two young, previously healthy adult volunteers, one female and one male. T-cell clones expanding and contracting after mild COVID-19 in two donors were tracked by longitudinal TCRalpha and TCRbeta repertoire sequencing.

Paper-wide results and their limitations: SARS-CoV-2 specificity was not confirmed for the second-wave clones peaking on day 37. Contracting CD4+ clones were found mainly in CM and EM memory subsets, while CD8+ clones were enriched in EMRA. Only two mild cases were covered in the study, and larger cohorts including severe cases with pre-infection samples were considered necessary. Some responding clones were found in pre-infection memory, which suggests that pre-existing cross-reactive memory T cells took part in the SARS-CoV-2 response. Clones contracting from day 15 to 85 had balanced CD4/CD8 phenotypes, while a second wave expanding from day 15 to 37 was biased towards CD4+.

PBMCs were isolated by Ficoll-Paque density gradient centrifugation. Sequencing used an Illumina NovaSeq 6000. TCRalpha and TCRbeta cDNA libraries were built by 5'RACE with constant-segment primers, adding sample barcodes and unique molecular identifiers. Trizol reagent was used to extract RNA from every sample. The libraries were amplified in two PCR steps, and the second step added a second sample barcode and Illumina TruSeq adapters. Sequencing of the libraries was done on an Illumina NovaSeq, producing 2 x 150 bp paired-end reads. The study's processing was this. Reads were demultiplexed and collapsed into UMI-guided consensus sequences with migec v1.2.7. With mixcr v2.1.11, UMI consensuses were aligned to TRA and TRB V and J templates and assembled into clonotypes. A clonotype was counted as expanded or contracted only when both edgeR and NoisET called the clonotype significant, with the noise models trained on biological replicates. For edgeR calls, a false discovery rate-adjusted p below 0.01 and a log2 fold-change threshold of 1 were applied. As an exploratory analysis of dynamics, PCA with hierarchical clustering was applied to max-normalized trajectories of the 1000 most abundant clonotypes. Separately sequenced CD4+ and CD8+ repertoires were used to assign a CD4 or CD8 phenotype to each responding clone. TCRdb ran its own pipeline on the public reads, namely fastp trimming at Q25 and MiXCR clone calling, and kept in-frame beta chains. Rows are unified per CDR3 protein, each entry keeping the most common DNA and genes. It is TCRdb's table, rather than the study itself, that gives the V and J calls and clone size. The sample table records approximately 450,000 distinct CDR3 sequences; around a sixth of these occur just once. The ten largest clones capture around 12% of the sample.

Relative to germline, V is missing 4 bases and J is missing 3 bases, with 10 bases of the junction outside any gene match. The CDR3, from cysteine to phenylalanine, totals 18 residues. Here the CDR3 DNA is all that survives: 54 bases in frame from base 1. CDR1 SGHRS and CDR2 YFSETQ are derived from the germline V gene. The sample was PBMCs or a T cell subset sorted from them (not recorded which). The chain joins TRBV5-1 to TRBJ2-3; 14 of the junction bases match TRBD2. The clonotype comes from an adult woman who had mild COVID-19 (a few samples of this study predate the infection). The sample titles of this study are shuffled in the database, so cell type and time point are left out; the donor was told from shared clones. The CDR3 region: CASSPLPGLAGETDTQYF. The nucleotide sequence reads TGCGCCAGCAGCCCGCTTCCGGGACTAGCGGGAGAGACAGATACGCAGTATTTT.